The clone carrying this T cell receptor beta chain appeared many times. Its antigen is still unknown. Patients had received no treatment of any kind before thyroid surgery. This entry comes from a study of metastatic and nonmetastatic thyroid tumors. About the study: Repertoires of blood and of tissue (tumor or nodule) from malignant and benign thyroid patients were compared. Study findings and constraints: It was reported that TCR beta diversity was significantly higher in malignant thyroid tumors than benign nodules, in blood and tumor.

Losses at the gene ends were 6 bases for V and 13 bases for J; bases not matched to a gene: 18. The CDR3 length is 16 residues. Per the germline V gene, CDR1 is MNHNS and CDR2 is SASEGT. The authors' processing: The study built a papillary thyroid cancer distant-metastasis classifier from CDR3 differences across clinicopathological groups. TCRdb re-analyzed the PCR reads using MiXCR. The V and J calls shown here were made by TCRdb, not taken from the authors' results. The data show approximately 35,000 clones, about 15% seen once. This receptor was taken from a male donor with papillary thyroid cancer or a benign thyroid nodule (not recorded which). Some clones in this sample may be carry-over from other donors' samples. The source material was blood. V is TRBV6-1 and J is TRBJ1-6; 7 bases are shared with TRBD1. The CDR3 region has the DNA TGTGCCAGCAGGGAGGATACGACAGGGAACCTTGTCCCCCTCCACTTT. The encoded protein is CASREDTTGNLVPLHF.